The present entry profiles one TCR beta chain with its context. Its antigen is not known. This sample was taken from a study of T-cell memory formation after mild COVID-19. Broader study findings: Memory cells collected pre-infection included some clones that later responded, suggesting cross-reactive memory joined. CD4+ contracting clones were mainly CM and EM; CD8+ ones, EMRA.

TCRdb redid the calling of the 5' RACE reads with MiXCR, one entry per CDR3 protein. The data contain 250,000 to 350,000 distinct CDR3 sequences, approximately 19% of them seen just once; the ten biggest clones take up over 20%. Germline CDR1 is KGHDR and CDR2 is SFDVKD. This CDR3 comprises 13 residues. V lost 9 bases, J lost 3 bases, and 3 bases stayed unmatched. Sequences were obtained from PBMCs or a T cell subset sorted from them (not recorded which). V and J are TRBV24-1 and TRBJ2-5, with 10 bases that match TRBD2. The clonotype was recovered from a young man who had mild COVID-19 (a few samples of this study predate the infection). Cell type and time point are not known. CDR3 sequence reads: CATGTSDKETQYF. The CDR3 DNA reads as TGTGCCACCGGGACTAGCGATAAAGAGACCCAGTACTTC.